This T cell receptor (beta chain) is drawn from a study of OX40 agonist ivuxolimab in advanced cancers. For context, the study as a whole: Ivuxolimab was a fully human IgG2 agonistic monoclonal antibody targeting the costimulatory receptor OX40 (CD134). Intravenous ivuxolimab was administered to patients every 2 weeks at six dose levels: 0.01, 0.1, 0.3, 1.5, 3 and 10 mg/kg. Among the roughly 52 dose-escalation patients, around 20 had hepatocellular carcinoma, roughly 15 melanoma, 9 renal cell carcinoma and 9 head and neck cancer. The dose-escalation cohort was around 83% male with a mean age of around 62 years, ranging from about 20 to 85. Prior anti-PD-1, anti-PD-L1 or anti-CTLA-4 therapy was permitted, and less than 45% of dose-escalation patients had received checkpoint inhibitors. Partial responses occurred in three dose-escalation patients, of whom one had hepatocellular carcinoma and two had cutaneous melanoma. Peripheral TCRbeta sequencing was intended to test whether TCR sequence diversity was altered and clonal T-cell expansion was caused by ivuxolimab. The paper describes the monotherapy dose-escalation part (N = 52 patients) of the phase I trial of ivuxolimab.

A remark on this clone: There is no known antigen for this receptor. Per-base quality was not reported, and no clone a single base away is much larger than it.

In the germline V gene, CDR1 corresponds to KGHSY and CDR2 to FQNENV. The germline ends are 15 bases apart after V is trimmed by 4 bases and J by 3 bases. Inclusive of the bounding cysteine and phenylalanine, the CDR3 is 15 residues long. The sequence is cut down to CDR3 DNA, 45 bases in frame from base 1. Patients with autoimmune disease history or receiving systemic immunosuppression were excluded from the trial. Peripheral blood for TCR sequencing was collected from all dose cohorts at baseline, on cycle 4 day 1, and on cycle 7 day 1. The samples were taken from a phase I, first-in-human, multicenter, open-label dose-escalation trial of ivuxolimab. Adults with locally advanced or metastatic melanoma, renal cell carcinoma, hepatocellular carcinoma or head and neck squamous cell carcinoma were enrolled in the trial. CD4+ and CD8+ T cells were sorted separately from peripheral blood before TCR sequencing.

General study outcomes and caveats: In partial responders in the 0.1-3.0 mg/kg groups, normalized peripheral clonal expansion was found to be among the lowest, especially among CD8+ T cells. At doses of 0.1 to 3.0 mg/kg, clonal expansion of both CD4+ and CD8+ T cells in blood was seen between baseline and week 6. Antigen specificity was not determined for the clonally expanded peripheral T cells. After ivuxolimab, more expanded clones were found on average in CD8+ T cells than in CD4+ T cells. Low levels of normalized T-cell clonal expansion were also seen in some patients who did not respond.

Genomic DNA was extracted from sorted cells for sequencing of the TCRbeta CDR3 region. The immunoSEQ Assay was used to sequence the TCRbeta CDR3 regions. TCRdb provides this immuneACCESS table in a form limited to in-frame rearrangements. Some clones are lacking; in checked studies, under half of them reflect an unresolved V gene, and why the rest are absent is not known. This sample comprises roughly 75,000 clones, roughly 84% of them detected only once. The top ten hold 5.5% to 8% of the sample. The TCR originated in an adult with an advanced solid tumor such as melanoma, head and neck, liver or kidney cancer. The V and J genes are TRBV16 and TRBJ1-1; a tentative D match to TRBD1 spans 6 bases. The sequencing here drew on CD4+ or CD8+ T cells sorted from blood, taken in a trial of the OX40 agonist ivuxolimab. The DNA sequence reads TGTGCCAGCAGCCCTAGGGGGGTGGAGTACACTGAAGCTTTCTTT. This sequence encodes CASSPRGVEYTEAFF.